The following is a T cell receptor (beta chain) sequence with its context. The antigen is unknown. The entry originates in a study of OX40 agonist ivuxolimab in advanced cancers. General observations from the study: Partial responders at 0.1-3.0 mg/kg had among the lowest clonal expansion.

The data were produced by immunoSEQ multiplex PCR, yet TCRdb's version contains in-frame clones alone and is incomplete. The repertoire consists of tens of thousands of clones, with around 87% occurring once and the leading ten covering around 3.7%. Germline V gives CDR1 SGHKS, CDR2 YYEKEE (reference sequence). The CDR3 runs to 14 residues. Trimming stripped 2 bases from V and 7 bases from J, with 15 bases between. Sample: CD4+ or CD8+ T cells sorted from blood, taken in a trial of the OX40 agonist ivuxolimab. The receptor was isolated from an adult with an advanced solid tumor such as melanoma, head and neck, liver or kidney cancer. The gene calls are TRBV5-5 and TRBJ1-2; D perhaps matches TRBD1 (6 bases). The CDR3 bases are TGTGCCAGCAGCTTAGAAAACTCAGGGGTTGGCTACACCTTC. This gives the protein CASSLENSGVGYTF.